The 8 T cell receptor beta chains below come from one sample, sequenced in a study of cytomegalovirus exposure and HLA in healthy donors. The PCR used 60 Vbeta and 13 Jbeta primers. TCRdb keeps only in-frame clones here, not all; method: immunoSEQ multiplex PCR. The data show some 170,000 clones, 75% to 85% seen once. The sample taken for sequencing was PBMCs. All receptors come from a man aged 30-40 years in good health and CMV-seronegative.

V gene TRBV5-4 combines with J gene TRBJ2-1; the match to TRBD1 covers 8 bases. CDR1 and CDR2 (germline): SGHNT, YYREEE (reference sequence). The V and J ends lost 8 bases and 8 bases, in that order; junction bases with no gene match: 9. This CDR3 region has 13 residues. CDR3 residues: CASSQGVVDEQFF. Here the CDR3 DNA reads TGTGCCAGTTCACAGGGGGTAGTCGATGAGCAGTTCTTC. Supplemented by reference TRBV5-4 and TRBJ2-1, the full variable domain reads ETGVTQSPTHLIKTRGQQVTLRCSSQSGHNTVSWYQQALGQGPQFIFQYYREEENGRGNFPPRFSGLQFPNYSSELNVNALELDDSALYLCASSQGVVDEQFFGPGTRLTVL.

The chain carries TRBV15 and TRBJ2-3; D not certain. The germline V and J ends were trimmed by 3 bases and 1 base, with 11 bases remaining between them. Looked up from germline, CDR1 is LNHNV and CDR2 is YYDKDF (reference sequence). The CDR3 length is 15 residues. The CDR3: CATSSLTHGTDTQYF. Written as DNA, the CDR3 is TGTGCCACCAGCAGCCTTACACACGGCACAGATACGCAGTATTTT.

The V call is TRBV5-8, the J call TRBJ2-7, with D hard to call. This CDR3 has 12 amino acids. Trimming cost V 1 base and J 3 bases, with 5 bases left between them. CDR1 is SGHTS, CDR2 YDEGEE, per germline. CDR3 protein: CASSLPVYEQYF. The DNA of the CDR3 is TGTGCCAGCAGCTTGCCAGTCTACGAGCAGTACTTC.

In its sample, this clone was seen once. Other nucleotide sequences from this sample produce the same CDR3. The rearrangement links TRBV29-1 to TRBJ2-5; the match to TRBD1 covers 9 bases. The CDR3 loop spans 17 amino acids. CDR1 and CDR2 (germline): SQVTM, ANQGSEA. Trimming at V came to 4 bases and at J to 2 bases, leaving 14 bases not matched to a gene. The CDR3: CSVVPPDRGKPQETQYF. CDR3 coding DNA: TGCAGCGTTGTCCCCCCGGACAGGGGCAAGCCACAAGAGACCCAGTACTTC.

The J gene is TRBJ2-3, the V gene TRBV28, with TRBD2 identical over 8 bases. Unmatched junction bases numbered 3, after V lost 3 bases and J lost 1 base. The CDR3 has 15 residues. Germline V gene lookup returns CDR1 MDHEN and CDR2 SYDVKM. The CDR3 loop is CASSLETSGTDTQYF. In DNA form, the CDR3 reads TGTGCCAGCAGTTTGGAGACTAGCGGCACAGATACGCAGTATTTT.

The rearrangement uses TRBV9 and TRBJ2-1; the D gene is possibly TRBD2 (5 bases). Germline CDR1 is SGDLS and CDR2 is YYNGEE. The ends were cut back, 4 bases at V and 4 bases at J, with 12 bases in the middle. The CDR3 is 14 amino acids. The CDR3 sequence: CASSPPGMYNEQFF. The DNA for the CDR3 is TGTGCCAGCAGCCCCCCGGGGATGTACAATGAGCAGTTCTTC.

The chain couples TRBV5-6 to TRBJ2-1, with D possibly TRBD2 on 5 matching bases. Germline CDR1 is SGHDT and CDR2 is YYEEEE. V lost 2 bases to trimming and J lost 0 bases, with 6 bases between them. The CDR3 covers 14 residues. DNA for the CDR3: TGTGCCAGCAGCTTAGGGAGCTCCTACAATGAGCAGTTCTTC. Its translation is CASSLGSSYNEQFF.

The chain joins TRBV2 to TRBJ1-5; possible D gene TRBD1, 5 bases. The CDR3 contains 13 residues. Germline CDR1 reads SNHLY; CDR2 reads FYNNEI. The V end lost 5 bases, the J end lost 6 bases, and 11 bases lay between the germline ends. The CDR3 protein is CASSRRQSQPQHF. CDR3 nucleotides: TGTGCCAGCAGTCGGAGACAGAGTCAGCCCCAGCATTTT.